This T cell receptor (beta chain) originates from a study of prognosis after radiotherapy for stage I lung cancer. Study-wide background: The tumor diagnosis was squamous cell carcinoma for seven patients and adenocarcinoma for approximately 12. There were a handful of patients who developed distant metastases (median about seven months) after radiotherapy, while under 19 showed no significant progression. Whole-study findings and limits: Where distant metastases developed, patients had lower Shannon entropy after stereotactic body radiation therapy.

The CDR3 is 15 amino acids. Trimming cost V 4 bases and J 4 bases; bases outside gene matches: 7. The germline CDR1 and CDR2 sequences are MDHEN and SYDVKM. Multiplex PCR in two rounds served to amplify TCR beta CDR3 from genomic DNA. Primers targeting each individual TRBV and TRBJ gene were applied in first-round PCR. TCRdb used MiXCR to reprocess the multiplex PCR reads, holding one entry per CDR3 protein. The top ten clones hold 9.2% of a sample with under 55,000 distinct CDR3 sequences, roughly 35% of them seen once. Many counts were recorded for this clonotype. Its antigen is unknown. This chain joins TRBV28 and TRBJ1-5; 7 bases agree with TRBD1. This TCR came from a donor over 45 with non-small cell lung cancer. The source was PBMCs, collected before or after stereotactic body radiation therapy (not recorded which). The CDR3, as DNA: TGTGCCAGCAGTTCCTCGGACAGGCTAAATCAGCCCCAGCATTTT. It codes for CASSSSDRLNQPQHF.